One and the same sample provided the 12 T cell receptor beta chains below, sequenced in a study of cytomegalovirus exposure and HLA in healthy donors. The PCR used 60 Vbeta and 13 Jbeta primers. The repertoire was sequenced with immunoSEQ multiplex PCR; TCRdb's copy has only in-frame clones and lacks some. Here the sample spans about 160,000 clones, about 77% being singletons. Material for sequencing was PBMCs. These receptors originate from a man aged 25 to 45 in good health and CMV-seronegative.

The CDR3 sequence is CATSSGVTGELFF. CDR3 coding DNA: TGTGCCACCAGCAGTGGAGTAACCGGGGAGCTGTTTTTT. The J gene is TRBJ2-2, the V gene TRBV15; D gene ambiguous. CDR3 size: 13 residues. The germline V and J ends were trimmed by 3 bases and 5 bases, with 7 bases remaining between them. Germline lookup yields CDR1 LNHNV and CDR2 YYDKDF (reference sequence).

Only one count was recorded for this clone. CDR3 coding DNA: TGTGCCAGCAGCGTAGGGACAGGCAACTCCTACGAGCAGTACTTC. Translated, it gives CASSVGTGNSYEQYF. The chain carries TRBV9 and TRBJ2-7, with 7 bases matching TRBD1. The CDR3 is made up of 15 amino acids. V lost 0 bases to trimming and J lost 0 bases; unmatched junction nucleotides: 3. CDR1 is SGDLS and CDR2 is YYNGEE in the germline V gene. Full variable domain (missing parts from reference TRBV9 and TRBJ2-7): DSGVTQTPKHLITATGQRVTLRCSPRSGDLSVYWYQQSLDQGLQFLIQYYNGEERAKGNILERFSAQQFPDLHSELNLSSLELGDSALYFCASSVGTGNSYEQYFGPGTRLTVT.

This clone turned up a few times. The genes are TRBV29-1 and TRBJ1-5; weak D call: TRBD1 (6 bases). The germline V and J ends were trimmed by 4 bases and 3 bases, with 16 bases remaining between them. This CDR3 comprises 15 residues. Germline CDR1 and CDR2: SQVTM and ANQGSEA. CDR3: CSVVFTGGINQPQHF. In DNA, the CDR3 is TGCAGCGTTGTTTTTACGGGGGGCATCAATCAGCCCCAGCATTTT.

The chain recombines TRBV14 with TRBJ2-7; 8 bases line up with TRBD1. Germline values: CDR1 SGHDN, CDR2 FVKESK. The CDR3 loop spans 16 amino acids. V lost 0 bases to trimming and J lost 6 bases; unmatched junction nucleotides: 10. The CDR3 bases are TGTGCCAGCAGCCAAGATCGTTGGACAGGGATATCCGAGCAGTACTTC. This translates into CASSQDRWTGISEQYF.

The chain uses TRBV18 and TRBJ2-7; 9 bases align to TRBD1. The CDR3 totals 15 residues. Looked up from germline, CDR1 is KGHSH and CDR2 is LQKENI. V trimming: 3 bases; J trimming: 3 bases; junction bases outside the gene matches: 6. In nucleotides, the CDR3 is TGTGCCAGCTCACCGGGGACAGGGCGACTCTACGAGCAGTACTTC. Its translation is CASSPGTGRLYEQYF. The full variable domain, in which reference TRBV18 and TRBJ2-7 provide the parts outside the CDR3, is NAGVMQNPRHLVRRRGQEARLRCSPMKGHSHVYWYRQLPEEGLKFMVYLQKENIIDESGMPKERFSAEFPKEGPSILRIQQVVRGDSAAYFCASSPGTGRLYEQYFGPGTRLTVT.

Only a few counts were recorded for this clone. J is TRBJ2-7 and V is TRBV9; no definite D call. The germline CDR1 and CDR2 sequences are SGDLS and YYNGEE. V was cut by 4 bases and J by 3 bases, with 11 bases left in between. This CDR3 has 13 amino acids. The CDR3 DNA reads as TGTGCCAGCAGCCCCGGCGGCGTCTACGAGCAGTACTTC. Translation: CASSPGGVYEQYF. Combining the CDR3 with reference TRBV9 and TRBJ2-7 gives the whole variable domain DSGVTQTPKHLITATGQRVTLRCSPRSGDLSVYWYQQSLDQGLQFLIQYYNGEERAKGNILERFSAQQFPDLHSELNLSSLELGDSALYFCASSPGGVYEQYFGPGTRLTVT.

This clone was seen only a few times. This rearrangement joins TRBV29-1 to TRBJ2-1, with TRBD2 identical over 11 bases. CDR1 and CDR2 (germline): SQVTM, ANQGSEA. The V gene end was trimmed by 7 bases and the J gene end by 7 bases; junction bases not matched to a gene: 9. This CDR3 comprises 14 residues. CDR3 DNA sequence: TGCAGCGCGACAACTAGCGGGAGAAGTAATGAGCAGTTCTTC. Translating gives CSATTSGRSNEQFF.

This sequence joins TRBV30 and TRBJ1-2; the D is unclear. V was pared by 2 bases and J by 4 bases, with 14 bases between. The CDR3 is made up of 14 amino acids. CDR1 is GTSNPN and CDR2 is SVGIG in the germline V gene (reference sequence). The CDR3 loop is CAWSFRSAGYGYTF. CDR3 bases: TGTGCCTGGAGTTTCCGCAGCGCGGGCTATGGCTACACCTTC.

This sequence joins TRBV19 and TRBJ1-4; 7 nucleotides align to TRBD1. The length of the CDR3 is 15 residues. V trimming: 0 bases; J trimming: 8 bases; junction bases outside the gene matches: 6. Per germline, CDR1 LNHDA and CDR2 SQIVND (reference sequence). CDR3 amino acids: CASSIDQGGIEKLFF. CDR3 sequence (DNA): TGTGCCAGTAGTATAGATCAAGGGGGCATAGAAAAACTGTTTTTT.

The gene calls are TRBV5-1 and TRBJ2-7, with 11 positions matching TRBD1. The trim removed 3 bases at V and 2 bases at J, leaving 7 bases unmatched. CDR1 SGHRS and CDR2 YFSETQ come from the germline V gene. This CDR3 contains 16 residues. Here the CDR3 DNA reads TGCGCCAGCAGCTGGCCCGGGACAGGGGGGCCCTACGAGCAGTACTTC. It yields the protein CASSWPGTGGPYEQYF.

This clone appeared a single time. The rearrangement uses TRBV6-1 and TRBJ1-2, with 8 bases matching TRBD1. There are 16 residues in the CDR3. The V gene's germline CDR1 is MNHNS and CDR2 SASEGT. J gave up 4 bases and V 1 base, and 8 bases lay outside the gene matches. This CDR3 is CASSEGGRGHSYGYTF. For the CDR3, the DNA is TGTGCCAGCAGTGAAGGGGGCAGGGGGCACAGCTATGGCTACACCTTC.

The CDR3 loop is CASSQDGSPRRNQPQHF. The CDR3 DNA is TGTGCCAGCAGCCAAGACGGGAGCCCCCGGCGGAATCAGCCCCAGCATTTT. The V gene is TRBV4-2, the J gene TRBJ1-5; D uncertain. V shed 0 bases and J shed 4 bases, with 16 bases lying between them. The CDR3 is 17 amino acids. Germline CDR1 LGHNA, CDR2 YNFKEQ.